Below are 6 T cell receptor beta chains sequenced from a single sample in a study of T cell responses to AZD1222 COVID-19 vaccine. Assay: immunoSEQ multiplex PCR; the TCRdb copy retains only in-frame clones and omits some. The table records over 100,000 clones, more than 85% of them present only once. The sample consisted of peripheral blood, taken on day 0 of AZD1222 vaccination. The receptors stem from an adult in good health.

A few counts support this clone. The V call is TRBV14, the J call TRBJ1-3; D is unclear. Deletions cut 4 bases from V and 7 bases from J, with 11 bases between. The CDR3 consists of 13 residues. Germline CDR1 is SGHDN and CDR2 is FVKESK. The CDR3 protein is CASSLVSRNTIYF. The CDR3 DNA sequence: TGTGCCAGCAGCCTCGTCTCCAGGAACACCATATATTTT. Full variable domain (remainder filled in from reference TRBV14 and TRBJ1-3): EAGVTQFPSHSVIEKGQTVTLRCDPISGHDNLYWYRRVMGKEIKFLLHFVKESKQDESGMPNNRFLAERTGGTYSTLKVQPAELEDSGVYFCASSLVSRNTIYFGEGSWLTVV.

The CDR3 spells CASRGGGVDQPQHF. In DNA form, the CDR3 reads TGTGCCAGCCGGGGGGGAGGTGTCGATCAGCCCCAGCATTTT. This chain joins TRBV6-5 and TRBJ1-5, with a tentative D call TRBD1 (5 bases). V lost 8 bases to trimming and J lost 5 bases, with 16 bases between them. The CDR3 has 14 amino acids. Germline CDR1 is MNHEY and CDR2 is SVGAGI.

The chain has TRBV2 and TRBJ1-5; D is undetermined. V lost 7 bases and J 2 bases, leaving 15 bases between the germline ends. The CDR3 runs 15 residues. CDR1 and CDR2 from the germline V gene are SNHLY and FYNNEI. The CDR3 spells CASNPDRFGNQPQHF. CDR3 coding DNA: TGTGCCAGCAACCCCGACCGATTCGGCAATCAGCCCCAGCATTTT.

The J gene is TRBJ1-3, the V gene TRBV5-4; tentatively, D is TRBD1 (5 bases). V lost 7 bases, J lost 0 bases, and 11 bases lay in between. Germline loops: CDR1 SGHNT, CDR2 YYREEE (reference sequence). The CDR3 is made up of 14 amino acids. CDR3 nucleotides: TGTGCCAGCTCCCGGGGCCTCTCTGGAAACACCATATATTTT. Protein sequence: CASSRGLSGNTIYF. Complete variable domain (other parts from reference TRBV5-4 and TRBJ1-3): ETGVTQSPTHLIKTRGQQVTLRCSSQSGHNTVSWYQQALGQGPQFIFQYYREEENGRGNFPPRFSGLQFPNYSSELNVNALELDDSALYLCASSRGLSGNTIYFGEGSWLTVV.

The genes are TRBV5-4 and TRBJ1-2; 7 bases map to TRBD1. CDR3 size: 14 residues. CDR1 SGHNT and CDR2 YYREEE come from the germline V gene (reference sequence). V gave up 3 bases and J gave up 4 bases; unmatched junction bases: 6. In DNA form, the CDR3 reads TGTGCCAGCAGCTCCCTGGGGGACAGCTATGGCTACACCTTC. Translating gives CASSSLGDSYGYTF.

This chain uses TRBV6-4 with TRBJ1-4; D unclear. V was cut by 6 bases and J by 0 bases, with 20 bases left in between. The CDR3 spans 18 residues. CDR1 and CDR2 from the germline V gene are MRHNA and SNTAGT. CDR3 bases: TGTGCCAGCAGGGCCGATGGGCGCGGGAGGCCAACTAATGAAAAACTGTTTTTT. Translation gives CASRADGRGRPTNEKLFF.